Following are 7 T cell receptor beta chains from one sample sequenced in a study of blood T cell repertoires in COVID-19. Assay used: immunoSEQ multiplex PCR; TCRdb lists only in-frame clones, some missing. Here the sample spans some 270,000 clones, around 90% being singletons. Sequenced material: PBMCs or T cells enriched from blood (not recorded which). The receptors derive from a woman in her thirties or forties who had recovered from COVID-19.

This clone was observed a single time. The J gene is TRBJ2-1, the V gene TRBV6-5, with 9 bases fitting TRBD2. V lost 2 bases and J lost 0; bases outside the gene matches: 2. In germline, CDR1 is MNHEY, CDR2 SVGAGI. The CDR3 spans 16 residues. For the CDR3, the DNA is TGTGCCAGCAGTTACGGACTAGCGAGCTCCTACAATGAGCAGTTCTTC. This encodes CASSYGLASSYNEQFF.

This chain connects TRBV5-5 to TRBJ2-2; 13 bases map to TRBD2. The CDR3 covers 19 residues. Per the germline V gene, CDR1 is SGHKS and CDR2 is YYEKEE (reference sequence). V dropped 1 base and J dropped 6; count of bases not matched to a gene: 12. The CDR3 coding sequence is TGTGCCAGCAGCTTGAACCCGGTGACTAGCGGGGGGTCGGCCGGGGAGCTGTTTTTT. It encodes CASSLNPVTSGGSAGELFF.

The V call is TRBV7-3, the J call TRBJ2-7, with 8 bases matching TRBD2. This CDR3 spans 16 amino acids. From germline, CDR1 is SGHTA and CDR2 FQGTGA. The V and J ends lost 5 bases and 2 bases, in that order; junction bases with no gene match: 11. The CDR3 loop reads CASSVPVPGLAYEQYF. The CDR3 region has the DNA TGTGCCAGCAGCGTACCTGTACCGGGACTAGCCTACGAGCAGTACTTC.

V usage is TRBV5-1 and J usage is TRBJ2-5, with D tentatively TRBD1 (5 bases). The germline V gene has CDR1 SGHRS and CDR2 YFSETQ. Trimming pared 0 bases from V and 7 bases from J, leaving 13 bases between. The CDR3 consists of 14 residues. The CDR3 protein is CASSLEQVHGTQYF. The CDR3 DNA reads as TGCGCCAGCAGCTTGGAACAGGTCCATGGGACCCAGTACTTC.

V usage is TRBV19 and J usage is TRBJ2-5; 7 positions match TRBD1. V shed 1 base and J 5 bases; nucleotides not matched to a gene: 7. In germline, CDR1 is LNHDA, CDR2 SQIVND (reference sequence). The CDR3 length is 15 residues. CDR3 nucleotide sequence: TGTGCCAGTAGTATAGTGGCAGCCAGGGGGGAGACCCAGTACTTC. It is translated as CASSIVAARGETQYF.

The chain links TRBV12-3 or TRBV12-4 to TRBJ1-1, with D possibly matching TRBD1 (6 bases). Trimming stripped 8 bases from V and 0 bases from J, with 10 bases between. This CDR3 spans 13 amino acids. CDR3 sequence: CASGGQLNTEAFF. In nucleotides, the CDR3 is TGTGCCAGCGGTGGACAGCTGAACACTGAAGCTTTCTTT.

V and J are TRBV5-1 and TRBJ1-1, with D unresolved. V was trimmed by 1 base and J by 1 base, leaving 11 bases between them. The germline V gene encodes CDR1 SGHRS and CDR2 YFSETQ. The CDR3 is 15 amino acids. The CDR3 is CASSLRPSGNTEAFF. DNA of the CDR3: TGCGCCAGCAGCTTGAGGCCTTCGGGGAACACTGAAGCTTTCTTT.